This T cell receptor beta chain was observed in a study of PD-L1 blockade in urothelial cancer. As for the study in general: Blood yielded a median of approximately 130,000 T cells per sample. Whole-study results and caveats: Improved survival was predicted by pretreatment blood TCR clonality below the median.

CDR1 SGDLS and CDR2 YYNGEE come from the germline V gene. The V and J ends lost 4 bases and 4 bases, in that order; junction bases with no gene match: 7. The CDR3 loop spans 14 amino acids. Comment on this clone: Its antigen is unidentified.

Generated by immunoSEQ multiplex PCR, the TCRdb table keeps only in-frame clones and is missing some. The table includes under 150,000 clones, more than 85% detected once. Noted time point: peripheral blood 6 weeks after treatment start. The TCR was taken from a man aged 55 to 70 with urothelial cancer. The specimen was PBMCs, collected around atezolizumab (anti-PD-L1) treatment. The chain links TRBV9 to TRBJ1-2; the match to TRBD1 covers 7 bases. The CDR3, as DNA: TGTGCCAGCAGCTTCTCGACAGGGAGCTATGGCTACACCTTC. As protein: CASSFSTGSYGYTF. The whole variable domain, filled in from reference TRBV9 and TRBJ1-2, reads DSGVTQTPKHLITATGQRVTLRCSPRSGDLSVYWYQQSLDQGLQFLIQYYNGEERAKGNILERFSAQQFPDLHSELNLSSLELGDSALYFCASSFSTGSYGYTFGSGTRLTVV.